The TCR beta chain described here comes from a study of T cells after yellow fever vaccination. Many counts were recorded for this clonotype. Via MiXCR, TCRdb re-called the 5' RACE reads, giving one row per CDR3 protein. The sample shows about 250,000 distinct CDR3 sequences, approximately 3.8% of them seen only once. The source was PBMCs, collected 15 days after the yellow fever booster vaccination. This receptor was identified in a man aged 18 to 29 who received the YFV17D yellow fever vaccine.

CDR3 amino acids: CATSQVDNEQFF. The DNA of the CDR3 is TGTGCCACCAGTCAAGTCGATAATGAGCAGTTCTTC. The V gene is TRBV24-1, the J gene TRBJ2-1; no definite D call. Trimming took off 6 bases at V and 7 bases at J, with 9 bases between the two ends. The CDR3 consists of 12 residues. CDR1 and CDR2 (germline): KGHDR, SFDVKD.